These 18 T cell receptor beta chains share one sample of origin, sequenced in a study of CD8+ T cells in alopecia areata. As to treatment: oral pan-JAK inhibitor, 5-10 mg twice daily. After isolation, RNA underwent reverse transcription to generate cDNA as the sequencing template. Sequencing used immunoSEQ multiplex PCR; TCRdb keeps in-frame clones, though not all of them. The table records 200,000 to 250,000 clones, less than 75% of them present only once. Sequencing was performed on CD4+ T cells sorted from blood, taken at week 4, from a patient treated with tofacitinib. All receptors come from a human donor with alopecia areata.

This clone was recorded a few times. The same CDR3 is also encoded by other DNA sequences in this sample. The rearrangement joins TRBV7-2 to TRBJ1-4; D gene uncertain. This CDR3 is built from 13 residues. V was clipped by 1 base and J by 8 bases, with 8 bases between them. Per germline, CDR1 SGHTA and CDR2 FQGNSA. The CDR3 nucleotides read TGTGCCAGCAGCTTAGTTAGATCGGAAAAACTGTTTTTT. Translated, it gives CASSLVRSEKLFF.

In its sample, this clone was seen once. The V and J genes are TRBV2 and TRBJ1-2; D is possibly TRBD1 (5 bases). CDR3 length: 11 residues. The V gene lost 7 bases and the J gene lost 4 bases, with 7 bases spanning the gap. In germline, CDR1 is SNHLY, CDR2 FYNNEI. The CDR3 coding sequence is TGTGCCAGCAACCAGGGCTATGGCTACACCTTC. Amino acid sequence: CASNQGYGYTF.

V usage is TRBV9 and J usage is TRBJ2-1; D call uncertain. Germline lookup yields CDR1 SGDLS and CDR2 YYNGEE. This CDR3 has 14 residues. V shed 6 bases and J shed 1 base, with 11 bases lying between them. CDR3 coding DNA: TGTGCCAGCAATATAGGGAAATCCTACAATGAGCAGTTCTTC. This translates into CASNIGKSYNEQFF.

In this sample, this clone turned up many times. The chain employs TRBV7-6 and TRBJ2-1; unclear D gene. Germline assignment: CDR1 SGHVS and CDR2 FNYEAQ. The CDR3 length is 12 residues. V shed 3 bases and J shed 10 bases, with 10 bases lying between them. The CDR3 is CASSFRPEEQFF. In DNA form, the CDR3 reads TGTGCCAGCAGCTTCCGACCCGAGGAGCAGTTCTTC.

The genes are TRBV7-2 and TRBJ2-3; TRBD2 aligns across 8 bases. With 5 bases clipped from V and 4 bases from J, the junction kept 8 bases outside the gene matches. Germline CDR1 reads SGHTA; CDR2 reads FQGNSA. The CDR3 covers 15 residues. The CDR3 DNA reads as TGTGCCAGCAGCCTTAGGCGGGGGGCCTCAGATACGCAGTATTTT. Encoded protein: CASSLRRGASDTQYF.

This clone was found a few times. This chain's CDR3 is CAGDRGGTEAFF. The CDR3 bases are TGTGCCGGGGACAGGGGGGGCACTGAAGCTTTCTTT. The chain employs TRBV30 and TRBJ1-1; 11 bases are shared with TRBD1. After removal of 8 bases from V and 4 bases from J, the junction contained 3 bases not matched to a gene. The CDR3 is 12 amino acids. Per germline, CDR1 GTSNPN and CDR2 SVGIG (reference sequence).

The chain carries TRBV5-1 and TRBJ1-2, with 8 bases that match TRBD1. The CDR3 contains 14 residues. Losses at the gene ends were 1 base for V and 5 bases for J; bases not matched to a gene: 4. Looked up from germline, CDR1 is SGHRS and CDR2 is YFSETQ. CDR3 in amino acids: CASSLHRGTYGYTF. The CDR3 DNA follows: TGCGCCAGCAGCTTGCACAGGGGGACTTATGGCTACACCTTC. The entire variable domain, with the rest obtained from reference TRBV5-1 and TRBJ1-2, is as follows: KAGVTQTPRYLIKTRGQQVTLSCSPISGHRSVSWYQQTPGQGLQFLFEYFSETQRNKGNFPGRFSGRQFSNSRSEMNVSTLELGDSALYLCASSLHRGTYGYTFGSGTRLTVV.

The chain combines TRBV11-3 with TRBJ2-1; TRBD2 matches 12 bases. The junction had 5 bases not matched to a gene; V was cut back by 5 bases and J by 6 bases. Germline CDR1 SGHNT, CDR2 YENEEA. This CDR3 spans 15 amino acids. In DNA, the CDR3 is TGTGCCAGCAGCCGGGGACTAGCGGGCTCCAATGAGCAGTTCTTC. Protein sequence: CASSRGLAGSNEQFF.

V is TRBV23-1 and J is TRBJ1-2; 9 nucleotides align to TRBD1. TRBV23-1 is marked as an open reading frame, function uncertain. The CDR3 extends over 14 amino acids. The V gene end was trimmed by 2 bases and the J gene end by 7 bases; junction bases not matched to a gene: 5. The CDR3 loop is CASSQSYRGRGYTF. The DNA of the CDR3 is TGCGCCAGCAGTCAAAGTTACAGGGGGCGTGGCTACACCTTC.

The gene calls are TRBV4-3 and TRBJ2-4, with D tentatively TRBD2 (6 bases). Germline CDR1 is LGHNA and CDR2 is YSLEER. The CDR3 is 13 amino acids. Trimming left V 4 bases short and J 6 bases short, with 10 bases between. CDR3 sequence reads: CASSPQGGNIQYF. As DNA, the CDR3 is TGCGCCAGCAGCCCTCAGGGAGGAAACATTCAGTACTTC.

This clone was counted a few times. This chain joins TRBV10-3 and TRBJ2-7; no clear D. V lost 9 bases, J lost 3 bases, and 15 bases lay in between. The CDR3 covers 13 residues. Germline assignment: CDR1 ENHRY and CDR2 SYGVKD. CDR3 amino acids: CAIKGTEIYEQYF. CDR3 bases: TGTGCCATAAAGGGTACCGAGATCTACGAGCAGTACTTC.

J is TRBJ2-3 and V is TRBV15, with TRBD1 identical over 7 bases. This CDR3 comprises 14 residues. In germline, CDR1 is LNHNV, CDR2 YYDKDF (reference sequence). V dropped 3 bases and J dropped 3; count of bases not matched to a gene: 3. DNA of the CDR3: TGTGCCACCAGCAGTAGGGACAGAACAGATACGCAGTATTTT. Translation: CATSSRDRTDTQYF.

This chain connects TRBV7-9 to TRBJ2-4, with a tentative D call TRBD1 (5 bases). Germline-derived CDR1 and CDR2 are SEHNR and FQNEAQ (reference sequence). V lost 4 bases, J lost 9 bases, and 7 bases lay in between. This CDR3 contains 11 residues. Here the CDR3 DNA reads TGTGCCAGCAGCTCGGACATCATTCAGTACTTC. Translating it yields CASSSDIIQYF. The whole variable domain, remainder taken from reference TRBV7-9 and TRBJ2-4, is DTGVSQNPRHKITKRGQNVTFRCDPISEHNRLYWYRQTLGQGPEFLTYFQNEAQLEKSRLLSDRFSAERPKGSFSTLEIQRTEQGDSAMYLCASSSDIIQYFGAGTRLSVL.

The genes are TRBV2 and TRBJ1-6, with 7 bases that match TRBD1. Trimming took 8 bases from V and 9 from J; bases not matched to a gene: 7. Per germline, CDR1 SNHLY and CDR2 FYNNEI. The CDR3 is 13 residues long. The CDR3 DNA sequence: TGTGCCAGCCGAAAGGGGGCAGGTTCACCCCTCCACTTT. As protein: CASRKGAGSPLHF.

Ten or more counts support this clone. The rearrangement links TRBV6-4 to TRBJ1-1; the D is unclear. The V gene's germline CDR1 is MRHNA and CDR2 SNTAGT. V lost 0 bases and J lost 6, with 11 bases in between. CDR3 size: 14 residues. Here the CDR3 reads CASSDSSRASEAFF. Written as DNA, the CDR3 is TGTGCCAGCAGTGACTCCTCAAGGGCCTCTGAAGCTTTCTTT.

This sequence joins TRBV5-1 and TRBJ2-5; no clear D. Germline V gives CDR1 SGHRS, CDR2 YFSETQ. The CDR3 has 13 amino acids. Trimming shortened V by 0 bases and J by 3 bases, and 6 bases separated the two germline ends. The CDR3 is CASSLERKETQYF. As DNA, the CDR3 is TGCGCCAGCAGCTTGGAGAGGAAAGAGACCCAGTACTTC.

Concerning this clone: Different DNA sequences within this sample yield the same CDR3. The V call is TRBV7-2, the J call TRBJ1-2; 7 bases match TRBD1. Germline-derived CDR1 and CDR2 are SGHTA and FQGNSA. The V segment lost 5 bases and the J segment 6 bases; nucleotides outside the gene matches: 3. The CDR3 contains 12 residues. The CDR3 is CASSPTGDGYTF. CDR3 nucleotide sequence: TGTGCCAGCAGCCCCACAGGGGATGGCTACACCTTC.

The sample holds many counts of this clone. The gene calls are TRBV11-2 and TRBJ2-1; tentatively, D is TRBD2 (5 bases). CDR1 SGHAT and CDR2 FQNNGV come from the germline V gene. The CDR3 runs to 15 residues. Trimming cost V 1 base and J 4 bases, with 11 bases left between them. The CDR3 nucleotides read TGTGCCAGCAGCTTAGGTCGGACTGTTTACAATGAGCAGTTCTTC. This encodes CASSLGRTVYNEQFF.